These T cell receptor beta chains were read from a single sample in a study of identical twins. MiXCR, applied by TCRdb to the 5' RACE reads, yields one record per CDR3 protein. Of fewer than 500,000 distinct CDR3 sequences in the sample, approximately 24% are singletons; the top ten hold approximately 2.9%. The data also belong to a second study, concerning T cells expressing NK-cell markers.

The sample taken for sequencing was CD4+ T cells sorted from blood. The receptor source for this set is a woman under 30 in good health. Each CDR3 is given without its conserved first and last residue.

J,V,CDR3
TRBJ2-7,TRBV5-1,ASSLGLASYEQY
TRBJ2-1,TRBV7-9,ASSGGGRNPF
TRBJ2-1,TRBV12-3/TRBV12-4,ASSIQGNEQF
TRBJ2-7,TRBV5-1,ASSSRAGTGDYEQY
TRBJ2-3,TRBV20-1,SAAPRTAEY
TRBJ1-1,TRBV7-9,ASSPGRANTEAF
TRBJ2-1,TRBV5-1,ASSPSRSPNEQF
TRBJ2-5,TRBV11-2,ASSAGLRSETQY
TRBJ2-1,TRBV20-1,SATSPGTSGSRYNEQF
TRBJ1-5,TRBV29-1,SVAGGQQNQPQH